One sample yielded the 29 T cell receptor beta chains listed below, sequenced in a study of T cell responses to AZD1222 COVID-19 vaccine. Repertoires were generated with immunoSEQ multiplex PCR, while TCRdb's copy carries only in-frame clones and drops some. The repertoire has 200,000 or so clones, about 93% of them found once; the top ten carry roughly 1%. Specimen: peripheral blood, collected 28 days after the second AZD1222 dose. The receptors were gathered from an adult who received the AZD1222 COVID-19 vaccine.

The chain is built from TRBV6-5 and TRBJ1-2; no firm D call. The V end was cut by 4 bases, the J end by 4 bases, with 10 bases between. Germline assignment: CDR1 MNHEY and CDR2 SVGAGI. The CDR3 is 13 amino acids. The CDR3 loop reads CASSFPEGYGYTF. As DNA, the CDR3 is TGTGCCAGCAGTTTCCCAGAAGGCTATGGCTACACCTTC.

The rearrangement uses TRBV3-1 (or the pseudogene TRBV3-2) and TRBJ2-5, with 8 bases aligning to TRBD2. The CDR3 runs 18 residues. J was trimmed by 1 base and V by 3 bases; bases with no gene match: 13. CDR1 and CDR2 from the germline V gene are LGHDT and YNNKEL (reference sequence). CDR3 region: CASSHSRRGRTPQETQYF. CDR3 bases: TGTGCCAGCAGCCACTCAAGGCGCGGGAGGACACCCCAAGAGACCCAGTACTTC.

This clone has a handful of counts. The chain links TRBV25-1 to TRBJ1-6; D is unclear. V shed 1 base and J shed 4 bases, with 11 bases lying between them. Germline values: CDR1 MGHDK, CDR2 SYGVNS. The CDR3 is 16 residues long. The CDR3 spells CASSEFRGSYNSPLHF. Written as DNA, the CDR3 is TGTGCCAGCAGTGAATTCCGGGGTTCATATAATTCACCCCTCCACTTT.

The rearrangement joins TRBV7-3 to TRBJ2-1; 8 bases agree with TRBD1. The J segment lost 2 bases and the V segment lost 3 bases, leaving 3 bases of the junction unmatched. This CDR3 has 15 amino acids. The germline CDR1 and CDR2 sequences are SGHTA and FQGTGA. This CDR3 is CASSFGTGTYNEQFF. CDR3 coding DNA: TGTGCCAGCAGCTTCGGGACAGGAACCTACAATGAGCAGTTCTTC. Full variable domain (outside the CDR3, taken from reference TRBV7-3 and TRBJ2-1): GAGVSQTPSNKVTEKGKYVELRCDPISGHTALYWYRQSLGQGPEFLIYFQGTGAADDSGLPNDRFFAVRPEGSVSTLKIQRTERGDSAVYLCASSFGTGTYNEQFFGPGTRLTVL.

In regard to this clone: At the DNA level, this CDR3 is encoded by other sequences in the same sample as well. The chain has TRBV28 and TRBJ1-1; no definite D call. V was clipped by 6 bases and J by 0 bases, with 2 bases between them. The CDR3 consists of 11 residues. The germline V gene has CDR1 MDHEN and CDR2 SYDVKM. CDR3 sequence reads: CASRVNTEAFF. The CDR3 coding sequence is TGTGCCAGCAGGGTGAACACTGAAGCTTTCTTT. The full variable domain, completed using reference TRBV28 and TRBJ1-1, is DVKVTQSSRYLVKRTGEKVFLECVQDMDHENMFWYRQDPGLGLRLIYFSYDVKMKEKGDIPEGYSVSREKKERFSLILESASTNQTSMYLCASRVNTEAFFGQGTRLTVV.

The rearrangement joins TRBV6-5 to TRBJ1-2; the D gene is possibly TRBD1 (5 bases). The V end lost 3 bases, the J end lost 2 bases, and 7 bases lay between the germline ends. The CDR3 contains 13 residues. Germline loops: CDR1 MNHEY, CDR2 SVGAGI. CDR3 nucleotide sequence: TGTGCCAGCAGTTATCCAGGGAACTATGGCTACACCTTC. Residues: CASSYPGNYGYTF.

The chain has TRBV2 and TRBJ1-4; possible D gene TRBD1, 5 bases. This CDR3 has 15 residues. Trimming took off 1 base at V and 8 bases at J, with 14 bases between the two ends. Germline CDR1 SNHLY, CDR2 FYNNEI. The CDR3 nucleotides are TGTGCCAGCAGTGAAGGTCAACCGGGGGTGGAAAAACTGTTTTTT. Protein product: CASSEGQPGVEKLFF.

The CDR3 DNA follows: TGTGCCAGCAGCCCCCCCCTAGCGGGGTACAATGAGCAGTTCTTC. Protein: CASSPPLAGYNEQFF. V is TRBV4-2 and J is TRBJ2-1; 9 nucleotides agree with TRBD2. Germline V lookup: CDR1 LGHNA, CDR2 YNFKEQ. The trim removed 4 bases at V and 4 bases at J, leaving 5 bases unmatched. The CDR3 is 15 amino acids.

V and J are TRBV2 and TRBJ1-5; the match to TRBD1 covers 9 bases. V shed 8 bases, J shed 1 base, and the junction held 6 bases outside the gene matches. Germline lookup yields CDR1 SNHLY and CDR2 FYNNEI. The CDR3 is 15 amino acids. The CDR3 DNA sequence: TGTGCCAGCGGGGGACAGGGATCGAGCAATCAGCCCCAGCATTTT. Translating gives CASGGQGSSNQPQHF.

The chain is built from TRBV15 and TRBJ2-7; D possibly corresponds to TRBD1 (6 bases). The germline CDR1 and CDR2 sequences are LNHNV and YYDKDF (reference sequence). The V gene lost 6 bases and the J gene lost 5 bases, with 20 bases spanning the gap. This CDR3 is built from 15 residues. The CDR3 region has the DNA TGTGCCACCAGTGCCGACGAGAAACAGGGTGACGAGCAGTACTTC. It yields the protein CATSADEKQGDEQYF.

Only one count was recorded for this clone. The chain couples TRBV7-9 to TRBJ1-2, with unresolved D. Trimming removed 3 bases from V and 3 bases from J, with 5 bases in between. The germline V gene encodes CDR1 SEHNR and CDR2 FQNEAQ (reference sequence). The CDR3 is 12 residues long. As DNA, the CDR3 is TGTGCCAGCAGCTTTCCGGACTATGGCTACACCTTC. Amino acid sequence: CASSFPDYGYTF.

This chain connects TRBV7-6 to TRBJ1-1; D perhaps matches TRBD1 (6 bases). The V end lost 6 bases, the J end lost 2 bases, and 10 bases lay between the germline ends. The CDR3 loop spans 13 amino acids. CDR1 is SGHVS, CDR2 FNYEAQ, per germline. The CDR3 DNA reads TGTGCCAGCAGGAAGGACAGCAACACTGAAGCTTTCTTT. Translation: CASRKDSNTEAFF.

The chain carries TRBV6-5 and TRBJ1-2; TRBD1 aligns across 10 bases. V trimming: 6 bases; J trimming: 5 bases; junction bases outside the gene matches: 3. The CDR3 runs 13 residues. Germline CDR1 reads MNHEY; CDR2 reads SVGAGI. In DNA, the CDR3 is TGTGCCAGCAGCAGGGACAGGGGATATGGCTACACCTTC. This gives the protein CASSRDRGYGYTF.

This rearrangement joins TRBV6-5 to TRBJ1-5; 8 bases line up with TRBD1. The CDR3 contains 14 residues. V dropped 8 bases and J dropped 5; count of bases not matched to a gene: 8. CDR1 is MNHEY, CDR2 SVGAGI, per germline. This CDR3 reads CASLVDREYQPQHF. DNA for the CDR3: TGTGCCAGCCTCGTGGACAGGGAGTATCAGCCCCAGCATTTT.

The chain recombines TRBV7-7 with TRBJ2-6, with 12 nucleotides matching TRBD1. The germline V gene has CDR1 SSHAT and CDR2 FNYEAQ (reference sequence). The CDR3 consists of 22 residues. Trimming took 5 bases from V and 1 from J; bases not matched to a gene: 18. The CDR3 DNA reads TGTGCCAGCAGCCTCGGACCGGGACAGGGGGCGGCCACTTCATCTGGGGCCAACGTCCTGACTTTC. Translated: CASSLGPGQGAATSSGANVLTF.

The gene calls are TRBV5-6 and TRBJ1-4; weak D call: TRBD1 (5 bases). V was shortened by 1 base and J by 8 bases, with 15 bases between the two germline ends. The CDR3 consists of 15 residues. Looked up from germline, CDR1 is SGHDT and CDR2 is YYEEEE. This CDR3 is CASSLTWQGREKLFF. CDR3 DNA: TGTGCCAGCAGCTTGACTTGGCAGGGCCGAGAAAAACTGTTTTTT.

The rearrangement uses TRBV30 and TRBJ2-7, with D perhaps TRBD2 (5 bases). V lost 2 bases, J lost 3 bases, and 14 bases lay in between. This CDR3 region has 14 residues. Per germline, CDR1 GTSNPN and CDR2 SVGIG (reference sequence). CDR3 bases: TGTGCCTGGAGTTTCTCCGGACTGAACTACGAGCAGTACTTC. Translated: CAWSFSGLNYEQYF.

This chain connects TRBV5-5 to TRBJ2-3, with 10 bases matching TRBD2. The CDR3 contains 14 residues. Germline assignment: CDR1 SGHKS and CDR2 YYEKEE (reference sequence). Losses at the gene ends were 2 bases for V and 4 bases for J; bases not matched to a gene: 1. In DNA, the CDR3 is TGTGCCAGCAGCTTTAGCGGGGGGTCAGATACGCAGTATTTT. Translated: CASSFSGGSDTQYF.

This clone appeared a single time. The chain uses TRBV9 and TRBJ2-7, with TRBD2 as a possible D gene (5 bases). Germline V lookup: CDR1 SGDLS, CDR2 YYNGEE. V lost 1 base and J lost 3, with 26 bases in between. The CDR3 runs 19 residues. CDR3 coding DNA: TGTGCCAGCAGCGTAAGCCACGGGATAGGCGGTGGTGACCGCTACGAGCAGTACTTC. It codes for CASSVSHGIGGGDRYEQYF. Full variable domain (missing parts from reference TRBV9 and TRBJ2-7): DSGVTQTPKHLITATGQRVTLRCSPRSGDLSVYWYQQSLDQGLQFLIQYYNGEERAKGNILERFSAQQFPDLHSELNLSSLELGDSALYFCASSVSHGIGGGDRYEQYFGPGTRLTVT.

The chain carries TRBV6-5 and TRBJ1-1; D is uncertain. In germline, CDR1 is MNHEY, CDR2 SVGAGI. V was shortened by 0 bases and J by 10 bases, with 12 bases between the two germline ends. The CDR3 is 13 amino acids. In nucleotides, the CDR3 is TGTGCCAGCAGTTACTCCAGGCTGGATGGAGCTTTCTTT. Translation gives CASSYSRLDGAFF.

The table lists this clone with a count of one. The chain recombines TRBV28 with TRBJ1-4, with unresolved D. This CDR3 has 14 residues. CDR1 and CDR2 (germline): MDHEN, SYDVKM. Trimming cost V 4 bases and J 8 bases, with 14 bases left between them. The CDR3 DNA follows: TGTGCCAGCAGTTCCCCGGCCCCGGGGGAAAAACTGTTTTTT. The encoded protein is CASSSPAPGEKLFF.

J is TRBJ1-4 and V is TRBV6-5; D remains unclear. Per germline, CDR1 MNHEY and CDR2 SVGAGI. Deletions cut 7 bases from V and 8 bases from J, with 11 bases between. The CDR3 contains 12 residues. The CDR3 nucleotides read TGTGCCAGCAAAGACCTAAGAGAAAAACTGTTTTTT. It specifies CASKDLREKLFF.

The V and J genes are TRBV25-1 and TRBJ1-5; tentatively, D is TRBD1 (6 bases). This CDR3 comprises 13 residues. Trimming removed 7 bases from V and 4 bases from J, with 11 bases in between. CDR1 MGHDK and CDR2 SYGVNS come from the germline V gene. CDR3 protein: CASNGDINQPQHF. The DNA for the CDR3 is TGTGCCAGCAATGGGGACATTAATCAGCCCCAGCATTTT.

The chain combines TRBV5-6 with TRBJ1-1, with 7 bases identical to TRBD1. Germline CDR1 reads SGHDT; CDR2 reads YYEEEE. This CDR3 is built from 15 residues. V gave up 5 bases and J gave up 4 bases; unmatched junction bases: 11. CDR3 amino acids: CASSPRQGRGTEAFF. The CDR3 nucleotides read TGTGCCAGCAGTCCGAGACAGGGTCGTGGCACTGAAGCTTTCTTT.

This chain links TRBV6-1 with TRBJ1-2, with a possible D match to TRBD1 (6 bases). CDR1 and CDR2 (germline): MNHNS, SASEGT. This CDR3 has 13 residues. Trimming shortened V by 3 bases and J by 8 bases, and 13 bases separated the two germline ends. CDR3 in amino acids: CASSDRQEIGYTF. In nucleotides, the CDR3 is TGTGCCAGCAGTGATCGACAGGAGATCGGCTACACCTTC.

The chain links TRBV4-1 to TRBJ2-5, with 9 bases lining up with TRBD2. Germline V gene lookup returns CDR1 MGHRA and CDR2 YSYEKL. This CDR3 has 15 amino acids. J lost 7 bases, V lost 0 bases, and 6 bases had no gene match. The CDR3 loop is CASSQDSGAGGTQYF. The CDR3 bases are TGCGCCAGCAGCCAAGATAGTGGAGCGGGGGGGACCCAGTACTTC.

The chain has TRBV6-1 and TRBJ1-2; D might be TRBD1 (5 bases). The length of the CDR3 is 13 residues. Germline V gene sequence: CDR1 MNHNS, CDR2 SASEGT. V lost 3 bases and J 7 bases, leaving 12 bases between the germline ends. CDR3 bases: TGTGCCAGCAGTGAGCGGGGGGAGAGTGGCTACACCTTC. Its protein product is CASSERGESGYTF.

V gene TRBV5-1 combines with J gene TRBJ2-7, with TRBD1 matching 8 bases. The J segment lost 2 bases and the V segment lost 0 bases, leaving 4 bases of the junction unmatched. CDR3 length equals 15 residues. CDR1 SGHRS and CDR2 YFSETQ come from the germline V gene. This CDR3 is CASSLDGRGPYEQYF. CDR3 in DNA: TGCGCCAGCAGCTTGGACGGCAGGGGGCCCTACGAGCAGTACTTC.

CDR3 loop: CASSLDRALGTYGYTF. In DNA, the CDR3 is TGTGCCAGCAGCTTGGACAGAGCTCTGGGTACTTATGGCTACACCTTC. This chain joins TRBV7-8 and TRBJ1-2; D is perhaps TRBD1 (6 bases). CDR1 is SGHVS and CDR2 is FQNEAQ in the germline V gene. This CDR3 contains 16 residues. With 3 bases removed from V and 5 bases from J, the gap between germline ends came to 19 bases.